These 25 T cell receptor beta chains came from one sample sequenced in a study of T cells in narcolepsy. Method: immunoSEQ multiplex PCR; TCRdb's copy keeps in-frame clones and lacks some. Seen here are tens of thousands of clones, around 86% observed once, and the top ten hold around 1%. Sequencing was carried out using CD45RA- memory CD4+ T cells from PBMCs. These receptors came from a human donor with narcolepsy.

In its sample, this clone was seen once. The V call is TRBV7-9, the J call TRBJ1-4; D unresolved. This CDR3 is built from 13 residues. Germline V gene data show CDR1 as SEHNR and CDR2 as FQNEAQ (reference sequence). V lost 1 base to trimming and J lost 8 bases, with 8 bases between them. The CDR3 DNA sequence: TGTGCCAGCAGCTTAGGGTGGGGAGAAAAACTGTTTTTT. As protein: CASSLGWGEKLFF.

The J gene is TRBJ2-2, the V gene TRBV7-8; D remains ambiguous. The CDR3 is 13 residues long. The germline V gene has CDR1 SGHVS and CDR2 FQNEAQ. The V and J ends lost 2 bases and 6 bases respectively, with 7 bases between them. Here the CDR3 reads CASSLTMAGELFF. The CDR3 nucleotides are TGTGCCAGCAGCTTAACTATGGCCGGGGAGCTGTTTTTT.

The chain employs TRBV27 and TRBJ1-6, with D tentatively TRBD1 (6 bases). Germline CDR1 is MNHEY and CDR2 is SMNVEV (reference sequence). The CDR3 has 14 amino acids. Trimming took off 7 bases at V and 7 bases at J, with 14 bases between the two ends. CDR3 DNA: TGTGCCAGCACTCTACAGGGTGGAAATTCACCCCTCCACTTT. Translating it yields CASTLQGGNSPLHF.

This chain uses TRBV7-2 with TRBJ2-5; D tentatively reads TRBD1 or TRBD2 (5 bases each). Trimming stripped 6 bases from V and 2 bases from J, with 19 bases between. The CDR3 totals 16 residues. Germline-derived CDR1 and CDR2 are SGHTA and FQGNSA. The CDR3: CASRPQDIGEQETQYF. CDR3 bases: TGTGCCAGCAGACCCCAGGACATCGGGGAACAAGAGACCCAGTACTTC.

The chain has TRBV5-8 and TRBJ2-1, with 9 bases aligning to TRBD1. The CDR3 runs 16 residues. The ends lost 0 bases at V and 5 bases at J; junction bases unmatched: 6. Germline V lookup: CDR1 SGHTS, CDR2 YDEGEE. CDR3 sequence (DNA): TGTGCCAGCAGCTTGGTGGGGACAGGGATTAACAATGAGCAGTTCTTC. It codes for CASSLVGTGINNEQFF.

The rearrangement links TRBV6-6 to TRBJ1-4, with D possibly being TRBD1 (5 bases). V was cut by 5 bases and J by 5 bases, with 15 bases left in between. The germline V gene has CDR1 MNHNY and CDR2 SVGAGI (reference sequence). The CDR3 has 15 amino acids. The CDR3 loop reads CASSQPGGGNEKLFF. The CDR3 DNA sequence: TGTGCCAGCAGTCAACCTGGGGGAGGGAATGAAAAACTGTTTTTT.

The chain has TRBV19 and TRBJ1-3; TRBD1 might be the D (5 bases). There are 19 residues in the CDR3. Between the trimmed V and J ends, which lost 1 base and 0 bases, there was a span of 19 bases. Germline-derived CDR1 and CDR2 are LNHDA and SQIVND (reference sequence). The CDR3 DNA reads as TGTGCCAGTAGTATAGGCCGAGGACACAAACGGAGCTCTGGAAACACCATATATTTT. Residues: CASSIGRGHKRSSGNTIYF.

The gene calls are TRBV7-9 and TRBJ1-6, with D perhaps TRBD1 (6 bases). This CDR3 is 13 amino acids long. Trimming shortened V by 5 bases and J by 7 bases, and 9 bases separated the two germline ends. Germline V CDR1 and CDR2: SEHNR, FQNEAQ (reference sequence). CDR3 amino acids: CASSQTGNSPLHF. As DNA, the CDR3 is TGTGCCAGCAGCCAAACAGGGAATTCACCCCTCCACTTT.

The CDR3: CASSFLAGSNNEQFF. The CDR3 nucleotides are TGCGCCAGCAGCTTCCTAGCGGGGAGTAACAATGAGCAGTTCTTC. The chain has TRBV5-1 and TRBJ2-1, with 9 bases lining up with TRBD2. The CDR3 totals 15 residues. The germline gives CDR1 SGHRS, CDR2 YFSETQ. V was clipped by 2 bases and J by 5 bases; unmatched bases: 5. Full variable domain (remainder filled in from reference TRBV5-1 and TRBJ2-1): KAGVTQTPRYLIKTRGQQVTLSCSPISGHRSVSWYQQTPGQGLQFLFEYFSETQRNKGNFPGRFSGRQFSNSRSEMNVSTLELGDSALYLCASSFLAGSNNEQFFGPGTRLTVL.

This clone has only a few counts. The chain has TRBV19 and TRBJ1-3; 7 positions match TRBD1. The CDR3 has 13 residues. Germline loops: CDR1 LNHDA, CDR2 SQIVND (reference sequence). V was pared by 7 bases and J by 1 base, with 1 base of the junction left unmatched. DNA for the CDR3: TGTGCCAGTAAGACAGGGTCTGGAAACACCATATATTTT. Residues: CASKTGSGNTIYF.

The CDR3 protein is CASSGKGNVRSPLHF. DNA for the CDR3: TGTGCCAGCAGCGGAAAGGGAAACGTGAGGTCACCCCTCCACTTT. The chain links TRBV6-5 to TRBJ1-6; D gene ambiguous. The CDR3 is 15 amino acids. Trimming took 6 bases from V and 10 from J, leaving 19 bases between them. The germline V gene has CDR1 MNHEY and CDR2 SVGAGI.

Only a few counts were recorded for this clone. DNA for the CDR3: TGTGCCAGCAGTCGTCGGGGGGTAACCAATGAGCAGTTCTTC. Translation: CASSRRGVTNEQFF. The V call is TRBV6-5, the J call TRBJ2-1; 7 nucleotides match TRBD2. The CDR3 runs to 14 residues. Germline assignment: CDR1 MNHEY and CDR2 SVGAGI. The trim removed 5 bases at V and 6 bases at J, leaving 7 bases unmatched.

This clone has only one observation. The chain employs TRBV6-6 and TRBJ1-5, with D possibly TRBD1 on 5 matching bases. The CDR3 is made up of 15 amino acids. The V end was cut by 5 bases, the J end by 2 bases, with 13 bases between. Germline loops: CDR1 MNHNY, CDR2 SVGAGI (reference sequence). This CDR3 reads CASSGGGIGNQPQHF. In nucleotides, the CDR3 is TGTGCCAGCAGTGGGGGGGGGATCGGCAATCAGCCCCAGCATTTT.

This sequence joins TRBV29-1 and TRBJ2-7; 8 bases are shared with TRBD1. The length of the CDR3 is 12 residues. Germline V gene lookup returns CDR1 SQVTM and CDR2 ANQGSEA. The ends lost 5 bases at V and 10 bases at J; junction bases unmatched: 10. The CDR3 here is CSVRMTGELQYF. In nucleotides, the CDR3 is TGCAGCGTTCGAATGACAGGGGAGCTCCAGTACTTC.

CDR3 protein: CASSGTVGGELFF. As DNA, the CDR3 is TGCGCCAGCAGCGGGACCGTCGGCGGGGAGCTGTTTTTT. The V call is TRBV4-3, the J call TRBJ2-2; D tentatively fits TRBD1 or TRBD2 (5 bases each). V gave up 5 bases and J gave up 7 bases, with 11 bases separating them. This CDR3 has 13 amino acids. Looked up from germline, CDR1 is LGHNA and CDR2 is YSLEER.

The V and J genes are TRBV2 and TRBJ2-1, with 7 bases identical to TRBD1. The V gene's germline CDR1 is SNHLY and CDR2 FYNNEI. The J segment lost 7 bases and the V segment lost 8 bases, leaving 8 bases of the junction unmatched. The CDR3 has 13 residues. CDR3 region: CASGQTGQNEQFF. In nucleotides, the CDR3 is TGTGCCAGCGGACAGACAGGGCAAAATGAGCAGTTCTTC.

The chain uses TRBV9 and TRBJ2-5; 8 bases fit TRBD2. Judging by the DNA end, TRBJ2-7 fits better; the J call may be wrong. Germline V gives CDR1 SGDLS, CDR2 YYNGEE. This CDR3 spans 15 amino acids. The CDR3 sequence is CASSSEGSGEYEQYF. Here the CDR3 DNA reads TGTGCCAGCAGCTCCGAAGGTAGCGGGGAGTACGAGCAGTACTTC.

The chain joins TRBV11-3 to TRBJ2-5, with 12 bases lining up with TRBD1. V lost 3 bases, J lost 4 bases, and 6 bases stayed unmatched. The CDR3 is made up of 16 amino acids. Germline V CDR1 and CDR2: SGHNT, YENEEA. The chain's CDR3 is CASSLGDRGRGETQYF. The CDR3 DNA is TGTGCCAGCAGCTTGGGGGACAGGGGGCGTGGAGAGACCCAGTACTTC.

Only one count was recorded for this clone. CDR3 protein: CASSELWASGGSTDTQYF. CDR3 sequence (DNA): TGTGCCAGCAGTGAACTCTGGGCTAGCGGGGGGAGCACAGATACGCAGTATTTT. The chain links TRBV6-1 to TRBJ2-3; 11 nucleotides line up with TRBD2. This CDR3 has 18 residues. V was clipped by 2 bases and J by 0 bases; unmatched bases: 7. Germline V lookup: CDR1 MNHNS, CDR2 SASEGT.

Only a few counts were recorded for this clone. The chain uses TRBV10-3 and TRBJ2-1; the D gene could be TRBD1 or TRBD2 (5 bases each). Germline V gene sequence: CDR1 ENHRY, CDR2 SYGVKD. The CDR3 totals 14 residues. The ends were cut back, 4 bases at V and 6 bases at J, with 13 bases in the middle. CDR3 amino acids: CAISGGMGVNEQFF. In DNA form, the CDR3 reads TGTGCCATCAGTGGGGGGATGGGGGTCAATGAGCAGTTCTTC.

Turning to this clone: Other DNA sequences in the sample encode the same CDR3. V usage is TRBV13 and J usage is TRBJ1-4; 8 bases fit TRBD1. The V gene end was trimmed by 5 bases and the J gene end by 7 bases; junction bases not matched to a gene: 9. CDR3 length: 15 residues. Germline-derived CDR1 and CDR2 are PRHDT and FYEKMQ (reference sequence). CDR3 sequence (DNA): TGTGCCAGCAGCACACGGCAGGGGGCGGGTGAAAAACTGTTTTTT. Its protein product is CASSTRQGAGEKLFF.

The chain joins TRBV4-3 to TRBJ2-1; D not certain. The CDR3 is 17 amino acids. Trimming stripped 0 bases from V and 6 bases from J, with 18 bases between. Germline V CDR1 and CDR2: LGHNA, YSLEER. The CDR3 region has the DNA TGCGCCAGCAGCCAAGATGGGAACAGCGTCCTCACCAATGAGCAGTTCTTC. It encodes CASSQDGNSVLTNEQFF.

The chain carries TRBV6-5 and TRBJ2-7; D not certain. The CDR3 consists of 12 residues. CDR1 and CDR2 from the germline V gene are MNHEY and SVGAGI. The V end was cut by 2 bases, the J end by 6 bases, with 8 bases between. The CDR3 DNA is TGTGCCAGCAGTTACCTGGGTATCGAGCAGTACTTC. It translates to CASSYLGIEQYF.

This chain uses TRBV7-2 with TRBJ1-3; tentatively, D is TRBD1 (5 bases). There are 16 residues in the CDR3. V was shortened by 3 bases and J by 4 bases, with 16 bases between the two germline ends. Germline V gives CDR1 SGHTA, CDR2 FQGNSA. CDR3 DNA sequence: TGTGCCAGCAGCTTGGGGTGGGGGACTGGAGGAAACACCATATATTTT. Translated, it gives CASSLGWGTGGNTIYF.

This chain uses TRBV21-1 with TRBJ2-5; the DNA was not used to check the table's D call, TRBD1. TRBV21-1 is recorded as a pseudogene. The CDR3 contains 13 residues. As DNA, the CDR3 is TGTGCCAGCAGGGACAGGGCCCGGGAGACCCAGTACTTC. Translated: CASRDRARETQYF.